This TCR beta chain appears in the sequencing data of a study of shared clonotypes between healthy human individuals. Study summary: Every donor yielded three CD4 naive, three CD4 memory, two CD8 naive and one CD8 memory plate.

Naive CD8 isolation took CD45RO-negative cells positively selected for CCR7 and excluded terminally differentiated effector memory CD45RA+ cells. This table comes from immunoSEQ multiplex PCR, and its TCRdb copy is limited to in-frame clones, with some not included. The sample holds about 2.1 million clones; roughly 91% are singletons and the top ten take more than 1.5%. The sample holds one count of this clone. Other DNA sequences within the sample encode an identical CDR3. V shed 0 bases and J shed 3 bases, with 11 bases lying between them. Germline CDR1 is SGDLS and CDR2 is YYNGEE. The CDR3 covers 15 residues.

Sequencing was carried out using naive CD8+ T cells from PBMCs. The chain is built from TRBV9 and TRBJ2-3; either TRBD1 or TRBD2 may supply D (6 bases each). This TCR derives from a man aged 18 to 29 in good health. Some clones in this sample may be carry-over from other donors' samples. The DNA for the CDR3 is TGTGCCAGCAGCGTAGCCGGGGGCCGAACAGATACGCAGTATTTT. Protein product: CASSVAGGRTDTQYF.